The sequence of this T cell receptor (beta chain) was determined in a study of blood T cell repertoires in COVID-19. Study overall: COVID-19 samples from acute and convalescent phases originated in the United States, Italy and Spain. T cells, B-cell-depleted T cells, or PBMCs provided the cDNA or gDNA that served as material.

The CDR3 consists of 18 residues. Germline CDR1 is SGHTA and CDR2 is FQGNSA. V lost 1 base to trimming and J lost 3 bases; unmatched junction nucleotides: 7. Authors' data handling: How many nucleated cells were present was estimated from reference gene primer amplification. Measured with immunoSEQ multiplex PCR; TCRdb has only the in-frame clones, and not every one. V, J and clone size are taken as reported in that table, and D and trimming were inferred from the DNA itself. The data show under 450,000 clones, approximately 80% seen once. This clone occurred once. The receptor was derived from a human donor with acute or convalescent COVID-19. The donor label of this sample is uncertain. Sample: peripheral blood. This chain uses TRBV7-2 with TRBJ1-6; 9 bases fit TRBD1. DNA for the CDR3: TGTGCCAGCAGCTTAGAACGTCGGGGACAGGGCTATAATTCACCCCTCCACTTT. Amino acids: CASSLERRGQGYNSPLHF. The whole variable domain, remainder taken from reference TRBV7-2 and TRBJ1-6, is GAGVSQSPSNKVTEKGKDVELRCDPISGHTALYWYRQSLGQGLEFLIYFQGNSAPDKSGLPSDRFSAERTGGSVSTLTIQRTQQEDSAVYLCASSLERRGQGYNSPLHFGNGTRLTVT.